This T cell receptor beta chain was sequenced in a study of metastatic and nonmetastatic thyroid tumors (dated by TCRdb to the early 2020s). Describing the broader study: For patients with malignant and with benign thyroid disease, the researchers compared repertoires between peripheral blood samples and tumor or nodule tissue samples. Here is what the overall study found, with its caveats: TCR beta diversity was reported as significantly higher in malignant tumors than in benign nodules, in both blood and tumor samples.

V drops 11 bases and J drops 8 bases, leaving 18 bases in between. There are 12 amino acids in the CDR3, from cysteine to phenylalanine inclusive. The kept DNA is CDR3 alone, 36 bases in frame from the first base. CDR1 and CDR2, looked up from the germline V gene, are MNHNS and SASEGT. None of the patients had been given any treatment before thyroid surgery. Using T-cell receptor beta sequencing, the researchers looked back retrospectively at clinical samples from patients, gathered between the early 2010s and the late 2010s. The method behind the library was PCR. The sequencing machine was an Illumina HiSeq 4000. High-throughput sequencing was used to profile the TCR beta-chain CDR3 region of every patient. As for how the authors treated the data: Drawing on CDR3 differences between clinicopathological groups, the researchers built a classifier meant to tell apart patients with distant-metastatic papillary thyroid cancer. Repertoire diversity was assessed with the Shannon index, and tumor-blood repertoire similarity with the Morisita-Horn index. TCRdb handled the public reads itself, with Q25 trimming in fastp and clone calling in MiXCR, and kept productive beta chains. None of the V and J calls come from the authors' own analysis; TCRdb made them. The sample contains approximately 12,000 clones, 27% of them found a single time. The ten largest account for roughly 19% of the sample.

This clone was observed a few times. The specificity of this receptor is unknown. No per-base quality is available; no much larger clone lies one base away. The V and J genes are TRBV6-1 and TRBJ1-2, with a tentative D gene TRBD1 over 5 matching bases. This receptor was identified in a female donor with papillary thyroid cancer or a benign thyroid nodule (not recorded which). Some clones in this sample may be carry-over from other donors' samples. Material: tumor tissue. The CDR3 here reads CAGAGGAGGYTF. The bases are TGTGCCGGCGCAGGCGGGGCAGGGGGCTACACCTTC.